Sequencing of this T cell receptor (beta chain) was carried out in a study of T-cell memory formation after mild COVID-19. cDNA libraries for TCR alpha and TCR beta, carrying sample barcodes and UMIs, came from 5'RACE with constant-segment primers. TCRdb ran MiXCR on the 5' RACE reads and lists one entry per CDR3 protein. Among about 130,000 distinct CDR3 sequences listed, around 15% were seen once. This clonotype was picked up many times. Trimming pared 5 bases from V and 0 bases from J, leaving 10 bases between. The germline gives CDR1 SGHTA, CDR2 FQGNSA. The CDR3 is 14 amino acids. This sequence was found in a man between 18 and 29 years old who had mild COVID-19 (a few samples of this study predate the infection). Cell type and time point are not known. What was sequenced was PBMCs or a T cell subset sorted from them (not recorded which). This chain connects TRBV7-2 to TRBJ1-1; no clear D gene. CDR3 in DNA: TGTGCCAGCAGCCTACCGGGTTTGAACACTGAAGCTTTCTTT. This gives the protein CASSLPGLNTEAFF.